This T cell receptor beta chain derives from a study of OX40 agonist ivuxolimab in advanced cancers. Regarding the complete study: Ivuxolimab was an agonistic, fully human IgG2 monoclonal antibody directed against OX40 (CD134), a costimulatory receptor. Intravenous ivuxolimab was administered to patients every 2 weeks at six dose levels: 0.01, 0.1, 0.3, 1.5, 3 and 10 mg/kg. Among the approximately 54 dose-escalation patients, 19 had hepatocellular carcinoma, approximately 15 melanoma, 9 renal cell carcinoma and 9 head and neck cancer. The dose-escalation cohort was about 83% male with a mean age of roughly 60 years, ranging from roughly 23 to 79. Prior anti-PD-1, anti-PD-L1 or anti-CTLA-4 therapy was permitted, and 30% to 45% of dose-escalation patients had received checkpoint inhibitors. Partial responses were achieved by three dose-escalation patients, of whom one had hepatocellular carcinoma and two had cutaneous melanoma. The point of sequencing TCRbeta in the periphery was to test whether ivuxolimab changed TCR sequence diversity and drove clonal T-cell expansion. The paper covers the monotherapy dose-escalation part of the phase I ivuxolimab trial, which included N of about 50 patients. General study outcomes and caveats: Low levels of normalized T-cell clonal expansion were also seen in some patients who did not respond. The antigen specificity of the clonally expanded peripheral T cells was not determined. In the 0.1-3.0 mg/kg groups, partial responders were among the patients with the lowest normalized peripheral clonal expansion, particularly in CD8+ T cells. After ivuxolimab, expanded clones were on average more numerous among CD8+ T cells than among CD4+ T cells. At doses from 0.1 to 3.0 mg/kg, clonal expansion was seen in both CD4+ and CD8+ blood T cells between baseline and week 6.

This clone occurred a few times. Which antigen it targets is not known. One base away there is no much larger clone; base qualities are not given. The V end gives up 7 bases and the J end 1 base, leaving 8 bases in the junction not matched to a gene. The CDR3 has 16 amino acids, counting the end cysteine and phenylalanine. CDR3 DNA only is kept here, 48 bases in frame from base 1. Sequences MGHDK (CDR1) and SYGVNS (CDR2) are obtained from the germline V gene. Patients with autoimmune disease history or receiving systemic immunosuppression were excluded from the trial. Peripheral blood for TCR sequencing was collected from all dose cohorts at baseline, on cycle 4 day 1, and on cycle 7 day 1. Samples were obtained from an open-label, multicenter, first-in-human phase I dose-escalation trial of ivuxolimab. The trial enrolled adults with locally advanced or metastatic head and neck squamous cell, hepatocellular, melanoma or renal cell carcinoma. Before TCR sequencing, CD4+ and CD8+ T cells were separately sorted from peripheral blood.

To sequence the TCRbeta CDR3 region, genomic DNA was isolated from the sorted cells. The immunoSEQ Assay was used to sequence the TCRbeta CDR3 regions. Drawn from immuneACCESS, this table holds only the in-frame rearrangements with V and J called that TCRdb kept. Clones are partly lost; checked studies trace under half to an unresolved V gene and leave the rest unexplained. The sample table lists around 77,000 clones, roughly 86% of them with a count of one. Of the sample, less than 3% falls within the top ten clones. The material sequenced was CD4+ or CD8+ T cells sorted from blood, taken in a trial of the OX40 agonist ivuxolimab. Recombination linked TRBV25-1 to TRBJ2-1; the central 9 bases match TRBD1. The sequence was collected from an adult with an advanced solid tumor such as melanoma, head and neck, liver or kidney cancer. The encoded CDR3 is CASTSDRGESYNEQFF. The DNA is TGTGCCAGCACCTCGGACAGGGGAGAGTCCTACAATGAGCAGTTCTTC.